The 29 T cell receptor beta chains below were found in one sample sequenced in a study of cytomegalovirus exposure and HLA in healthy donors. The PCR ran on 60 Vbeta and 13 Jbeta primers. Clones were sequenced by immunoSEQ multiplex PCR, and TCRdb holds only the in-frame ones, with some missing. The repertoire holds 110,000 or so clones, with 78% as singletons. Material for sequencing was PBMCs. The receptors here all came from a man aged 25 to 40 in good health and CMV-seronegative.

The gene calls are TRBV5-1 and TRBJ1-5; 10 nucleotides agree with TRBD1. The germline V gene has CDR1 SGHRS and CDR2 YFSETQ. The CDR3 is made up of 14 amino acids. After removal of 3 bases from V and 9 bases from J, the junction contained 6 bases not matched to a gene. The CDR3 sequence is CASSSGQGSGPQHF. The CDR3 region has the DNA TGCGCCAGCAGCTCGGGACAGGGGTCCGGGCCCCAGCATTTT.

V gene TRBV5-5 combines with J gene TRBJ1-4; D is possibly TRBD1 (5 bases). The CDR3 loop spans 15 amino acids. The germline gives CDR1 SGHKS, CDR2 YYEKEE (reference sequence). V lost 3 bases, J lost 4 bases, and 13 bases lay in between. The CDR3 DNA reads as TGTGCCAGCAGCTCCCCTACCGGGGGTAATGAAAAACTGTTTTTT. This codes for CASSSPTGGNEKLFF.

This chain connects TRBV11-2 to TRBJ2-7, with D maybe TRBD1 (5 bases). Trimming took off 4 bases at V and 0 bases at J, with 19 bases between the two ends. This CDR3 contains 17 residues. CDR1 and CDR2 (germline): SGHAT, FQNNGV. The CDR3 DNA sequence: TGTGCCAGCAGCTCGCGTCGGTCAGGGTATAGCTCCTACGAGCAGTACTTC. It encodes CASSSRRSGYSSYEQYF.

This clone was observed a few times. The V call is TRBV10-3, the J call TRBJ1-1; possible D gene TRBD1, 6 bases. Germline V gives CDR1 ENHRY, CDR2 SYGVKD. This CDR3 comprises 14 residues. V lost 4 bases, J lost 2 bases, and 11 bases lay in between. CDR3 nucleotides: TGTGCCATCAGTGGGAGGACAGCCAACACTGAAGCTTTCTTT. Protein: CAISGRTANTEAFF.

The chain recombines TRBV28 with TRBJ2-1; no firm D call. The CDR3 covers 15 residues. CDR1 MDHEN and CDR2 SYDVKM come from the germline V gene. The V end was cut by 6 bases, the J end by 4 bases, with 16 bases between. The CDR3 region is CASSYEVSVYNEQFF. The CDR3 DNA reads as TGTGCCAGCAGCTATGAGGTCAGTGTGTACAATGAGCAGTTCTTC.

The gene calls are TRBV15 and TRBJ1-2; tentatively, D is TRBD1 (6 bases). The length of the CDR3 is 14 residues. V was pared by 1 base and J by 4 bases, with 10 bases between. CDR1 and CDR2 from the germline V gene are LNHNV and YYDKDF (reference sequence). The CDR3 DNA reads as TGTGCCACCAGCAGAGGCATGGACAGCTATGGCTACACCTTC. Amino acid sequence: CATSRGMDSYGYTF. The full variable domain, with the rest looked up from reference TRBV15 and TRBJ1-2, is DAMVIQNPRYQVTQFGKPVTLSCSQTLNHNVMYWYQQKSSQAPKLLFHYYDKDFNNEADTPDNFQSRRPNTSFCFLDIRSPGLGDTAMYLCATSRGMDSYGYTFGSGTRLTVV.

J is TRBJ2-2 and V is TRBV2; D may be TRBD1 (6 bases). Trimming removed 8 bases from V and 5 bases from J, with 15 bases in between. The CDR3 sequence is 14 residues long. Germline CDR1 is SNHLY and CDR2 is FYNNEI. The CDR3 here is CASSVQGKTGELFF. The CDR3 DNA reads as TGTGCCAGCTCGGTTCAGGGGAAGACCGGGGAGCTGTTTTTT.

V is TRBV28 and J is TRBJ2-7; D unclear. The CDR3 consists of 13 residues. Trimming cost V 8 bases and J 2 bases, with 13 bases left between them. Looked up from germline, CDR1 is MDHEN and CDR2 is SYDVKM. CDR3 coding DNA: TGTGCCAGCGTTTCCACTCAAACCTACGAGCAGTACTTC. Protein: CASVSTQTYEQYF. Filled out from reference TRBV28 and TRBJ2-7, the complete variable domain reads DVKVTQSSRYLVKRTGEKVFLECVQDMDHENMFWYRQDPGLGLRLIYFSYDVKMKEKGDIPEGYSVSREKKERFSLILESASTNQTSMYLCASVSTQTYEQYFGPGTRLTVT.

The chain uses TRBV11-2 and TRBJ2-7, with D maybe TRBD1 (5 bases). Germline V gene data show CDR1 as SGHAT and CDR2 as FQNNGV. This CDR3 region has 15 residues. Deletions cut 5 bases from V and 7 bases from J, with 21 bases between. This CDR3 is CASSPRTQGLWEQYF. CDR3 sequence (DNA): TGTGCCAGCAGCCCTAGAACCCAGGGCCTGTGGGAGCAGTACTTC.

The J gene is TRBJ2-1, the V gene TRBV28; TRBD2 matches at 7 bases. The CDR3 loop spans 13 amino acids. Germline V gene sequence: CDR1 MDHEN, CDR2 SYDVKM. The CDR3 DNA sequence: TGTGCGAGCGGGACTTCCCCGAGCGGTGAGCAGTTCTTC. Translation gives CASGTSPSGEQFF. The variable domain in full, completed from reference TRBV28 and TRBJ2-1, reads DVKVTQSSRYLVKRTGEKVFLECVQDMDHENMFWYRQDPGLGLRLIYFSYDVKMKEKGDIPEGYSVSREKKERFSLILESASTNQTSMYLCASGTSPSGEQFFGPGTRLTVL.

V gene TRBV5-4 combines with J gene TRBJ2-2, with D possibly being TRBD1 (7 bases). Germline loops: CDR1 SGHNT, CDR2 YYREEE (reference sequence). The CDR3 runs to 16 residues. V shed 4 bases and J shed 7 bases, with 20 bases lying between them. The CDR3 here is CASSPPVQGGNGELFF. DNA for the CDR3: TGTGCCAGCAGCCCCCCCGTCCAGGGGGGAAACGGGGAGCTGTTTTTT.

The chain joins TRBV28 to TRBJ2-1; 15 bases match TRBD2. Per the germline V gene, CDR1 is MDHEN and CDR2 is SYDVKM. The CDR3 extends over 21 amino acids. J was trimmed by 1 base and V by 4 bases; bases with no gene match: 14. The CDR3, as DNA: TGTGCCAGCAGTTCCAGGAGGAGGGGACTAGCGGGAGGCCGGTCCTACAATGAGCAGTTCTTC. Protein: CASSSRRRGLAGGRSYNEQFF.

The gene calls are TRBV12-5 and TRBJ1-2; 8 bases line up with TRBD1. There are 18 residues in the CDR3. Germline lookup yields CDR1 LGHNT and CDR2 FRNRAP. The J segment lost 0 bases and the V segment lost 2 bases, leaving 11 bases of the junction unmatched. The DNA of the CDR3 is TGTGCTAGTGGTTTGCTCGACAGGGGCGTCGTGTCTAACTATGGCTACACCTTC. This sequence encodes CASGLLDRGVVSNYGYTF.

Note on this clone: In the same sample, other DNA sequences code for this CDR3. The chain carries TRBV21-1 and TRBJ1-1; the table's D gene call, TRBD1, was not cross checked with the DNA. TRBV21-1 is reported as a pseudogene. The CDR3 runs 13 residues. DNA of the CDR3: TGTGCCAGCAGCAATAGGGGGAGATTTGAAGCTTTCTTT. Its protein is CASSNRGRFEAFF.

The J gene is TRBJ2-3, the V gene TRBV19; 13 positions agree with TRBD2. The V gene end was trimmed by 2 bases and the J gene end by 0 bases; junction bases not matched to a gene: 8. This CDR3 is built from 19 residues. Germline loops: CDR1 LNHDA, CDR2 SQIVND (reference sequence). CDR3: CASSIQGLAGRCSTDTQYF. The CDR3 coding sequence is TGTGCCAGTAGTATACAGGGACTAGCGGGGAGATGTAGCACAGATACGCAGTATTTT.

V usage is TRBV27 and J usage is TRBJ2-7, with unresolved D. There are 14 residues in the CDR3. V lost 4 bases and J 0 bases, leaving 10 bases between the germline ends. The germline gives CDR1 MNHEY, CDR2 SMNVEV (reference sequence). CDR3 bases: TGTGCCAGCAGTTCGTTTTCAGGCTCCTACGAGCAGTACTTC. This gives the protein CASSSFSGSYEQYF.

This clone was picked up a small number of times. The chain joins TRBV5-6 to TRBJ2-5; D remains ambiguous. Germline-derived CDR1 and CDR2 are SGHDT and YYEEEE. The CDR3 is made up of 12 amino acids. Trimming stripped 0 bases from V and 4 bases from J, with 4 bases between. The CDR3 DNA sequence: TGTGCCAGCAGCTTGGGGAGAGAGACCCAGTACTTC. Residues: CASSLGRETQYF.

The rearrangement links TRBV9 to TRBJ1-3; the D gene is possibly TRBD1 (5 bases). The germline V gene has CDR1 SGDLS and CDR2 YYNGEE. The CDR3 is 15 amino acids. V was trimmed by 0 bases and J by 4 bases, leaving 11 bases between them. The CDR3 here is CASSVEEGSGNTIYF. Here the CDR3 DNA reads TGTGCCAGCAGCGTAGAGGAGGGGTCCGGAAACACCATATATTTT. Based on the CDR3 plus reference TRBV9 and TRBJ1-3, the full variable domain is DSGVTQTPKHLITATGQRVTLRCSPRSGDLSVYWYQQSLDQGLQFLIQYYNGEERAKGNILERFSAQQFPDLHSELNLSSLELGDSALYFCASSVEEGSGNTIYFGEGSWLTVV.

This chain uses TRBV5-5 with TRBJ1-5; D gene uncertain. Germline values: CDR1 SGHKS, CDR2 YYEKEE (reference sequence). The CDR3 extends over 14 amino acids. The germline V and J ends were trimmed by 5 bases and 7 bases, with 16 bases remaining between them. The CDR3 region has the DNA TGTGCCAGCAGTATGACCCCAGGAAACCAGCCCCAGCATTTT. This codes for CASSMTPGNQPQHF.

This chain uses TRBV19 with TRBJ1-6, with 7 bases identical to TRBD1. Trimming at V came to 5 bases and at J to 14 bases, leaving 15 bases not matched to a gene. CDR3 length: 15 residues. Germline CDR1 reads LNHDA; CDR2 reads SQIVND (reference sequence). CDR3 residues: CASSDPGQARGALHF. CDR3 in DNA: TGTGCCAGTAGTGATCCAGGACAGGCCCGTGGGGCCCTCCACTTT.

The J gene is TRBJ2-5, the V gene TRBV5-4; no definite D call. The closer fit of TRBJ2-7 to the DNA end suggests the J call may be wrong. Germline V gene lookup returns CDR1 SGHNT and CDR2 YYREEE (reference sequence). The CDR3 is made up of 12 amino acids. For the CDR3, the DNA is TGTGCCAGCAGCTTGGCAGACTACGAGCAGTACTTC. It translates to CASSLADYEQYF.

The J gene is TRBJ2-7, the V gene TRBV6-5, with 7 bases lining up with TRBD2. The CDR3 has 14 amino acids. Germline-derived CDR1 and CDR2 are MNHEY and SVGAGI. V lost 2 bases and J lost 3; bases outside the gene matches: 4. CDR3 loop: CASSYTGRGYEQYF. Written as DNA, the CDR3 is TGTGCCAGCAGTTACACGGGGAGGGGCTACGAGCAGTACTTC.

This chain uses TRBV4-3 with TRBJ1-1; the D gene is possibly TRBD1 (5 bases). This CDR3 comprises 17 residues. V was trimmed by 2 bases and J by 1 base, leaving 17 bases between them. Germline lookup yields CDR1 LGHNA and CDR2 YSLEER. This CDR3 is CASSQPGTHGENTEAFF. The CDR3 bases are TGCGCCAGCAGCCAACCGGGGACTCACGGAGAGAACACTGAAGCTTTCTTT.

The chain links TRBV4-3 to TRBJ2-3; D is uncertain. The V end lost 0 bases, the J end lost 1 base, and 8 bases lay between the germline ends. CDR3 size: 15 residues. From germline, CDR1 is LGHNA and CDR2 YSLEER. The CDR3 protein is CASSQDRSGTDTQYF. The CDR3, as DNA: TGCGCCAGCAGCCAAGATCGGTCGGGCACAGATACGCAGTATTTT.

The rearrangement uses TRBV4-3 and TRBJ2-1, with a weak D call TRBD1 (5 bases). The V end lost 0 bases, the J end lost 2 bases, and 8 bases lay between the germline ends. This CDR3 has 15 residues. CDR1 is LGHNA and CDR2 is YSLEER in the germline V gene. The CDR3, as DNA: TGCGCCAGCAGCCAAGACAGGGCCACCTACAATGAGCAGTTCTTC. Its protein is CASSQDRATYNEQFF.

This clone turned up a few times. The chain joins TRBV11-2 to TRBJ1-1; a weak D match, TRBD1 (6 bases). Germline V lookup: CDR1 SGHAT, CDR2 FQNNGV. V shed 5 bases and J shed 5 bases, with 27 bases lying between them. This CDR3 is built from 18 residues. This chain's CDR3 is CASSARAPGTRDRTEAFF. The CDR3 bases are TGTGCCAGCAGCGCACGGGCTCCGGGGACAAGGGATAGGACTGAAGCTTTCTTT.

This chain joins TRBV5-1 and TRBJ1-1, with 10 bases that match TRBD1. The CDR3 covers 14 residues. Germline loops: CDR1 SGHRS, CDR2 YFSETQ. With 5 bases clipped from V and 1 base from J, the junction kept 2 bases outside the gene matches. CDR3 protein: CASSWTGGNTEAFF. CDR3 nucleotides: TGCGCCAGCAGTTGGACAGGGGGGAACACTGAAGCTTTCTTT.

V usage is TRBV28 and J usage is TRBJ1-4; D might be TRBD1 (5 bases). This CDR3 contains 16 residues. CDR1 and CDR2 from the germline V gene are MDHEN and SYDVKM. V shed 3 bases and J shed 3 bases, with 14 bases lying between them. Here the CDR3 DNA reads TGTGCCAGCAGTTTTACCCTAGCGGGGGCTAATGAAAAACTGTTTTTT. Translated, it gives CASSFTLAGANEKLFF.

V is TRBV5-6 and J is TRBJ1-1; unclear D gene. The CDR3 totals 14 residues. The germline V gene encodes CDR1 SGHDT and CDR2 YYEEEE. V lost 0 bases and J 0 bases, leaving 6 bases between the germline ends. CDR3 protein: CASSLDDLNTEAFF. The CDR3 DNA follows: TGTGCCAGCAGCTTGGACGACTTGAACACTGAAGCTTTCTTT.